This passage covers 27 T cell receptor beta chains from one sample sequenced in a study of T cell responses to AZD1222 COVID-19 vaccine (dated by TCRdb to the early 2020s). Library method: the immunoSEQ multiplex PCR assay. The table comes from immuneACCESS by way of TCRdb, which keeps in-frame sequences with V and J called. Part of the clones is missing from these tables; in studies checked, under half for an unresolved V gene and the rest for unknown reasons. For this sample the table gives 150,000 to 200,000 clones, of which roughly 94% were detected only once. The ten largest clones capture less than 1.3% of the sample. The time point label here, explained by the study, means: about 28 days (+/-7) after the second vaccine dose. This specimen consisted of peripheral blood, obtained 28 days after the second AZD1222 dose. The receptors shown here come from an adult who received the AZD1222 COVID-19 vaccine.

The chain links TRBV19 to TRBJ2-7, with D possibly matching TRBD1 (5 bases). CDR1 is LNHDA and CDR2 is SQIVND in the germline V gene (reference sequence). This CDR3 comprises 14 residues. Trimming shortened V by 5 bases and J by 5 bases, and 16 bases separated the two germline ends. The CDR3 DNA is TGTGCCAGTAGTGGATGGACATCTACCCACGAGCAGTACTTC. Protein: CASSGWTSTHEQYF.

The CDR3 DNA reads as TGTGCCAGCAGGGAGGGCCCAGAGACCCAGTACTTC. This codes for CASREGPETQYF. This chain links TRBV25-1 with TRBJ2-5; a weak D match, TRBD2 (6 bases). Trimming shortened V by 6 bases and J by 4 bases, and 9 bases separated the two germline ends. Germline V gene data show CDR1 as MGHDK and CDR2 as SYGVNS. The CDR3 consists of 12 residues.

The chain carries TRBV5-1 and TRBJ2-3, with 10 bases fitting TRBD2. V was pared by 4 bases and J by 2 bases, with 4 bases of the junction left unmatched. Per the germline V gene, CDR1 is SGHRS and CDR2 is YFSETQ. The CDR3 contains 15 residues. In DNA, the CDR3 is TGCGCCAGCAGCACTAGCGGGGCATTCACAGATACGCAGTATTTT. This sequence encodes CASSTSGAFTDTQYF.

This sequence joins TRBV6-5 and TRBJ2-3; no clear D gene. Trimming pared 10 bases from V and 0 bases from J, leaving 11 bases between. CDR3 length: 13 residues. Germline-derived CDR1 and CDR2 are MNHEY and SVGAGI. In DNA, the CDR3 is TGTGCCACTGGCCGCTACAGCACAGATACGCAGTATTTT. Translated, it gives CATGRYSTDTQYF.

The V and J genes are TRBV7-9 and TRBJ1-3, with D tentatively TRBD1 (5 bases). V shed 4 bases and J shed 1 base, with 14 bases lying between them. The CDR3 is made up of 16 amino acids. Germline V gives CDR1 SEHNR, CDR2 FQNEAQ (reference sequence). The CDR3 sequence: CASSSRGTFSGNTIYF. The DNA of the CDR3 is TGTGCCAGCAGCTCTCGAGGGACCTTTTCTGGAAACACCATATATTTT.

As DNA, the CDR3 is TGTGCCAGCAGTTCCTATGGACAGGGACAGGGTTCACCCCTCCACTTT. Protein product: CASSSYGQGQGSPLHF. V usage is TRBV6-5 and J usage is TRBJ1-6, with 9 bases identical to TRBD1. Trimming cost V 4 bases and J 9 bases; bases outside gene matches: 10. CDR1 and CDR2 (germline): MNHEY, SVGAGI. The CDR3 is made up of 16 amino acids.

This rearrangement joins TRBV10-3 to TRBJ2-7; 9 nucleotides agree with TRBD2. The CDR3 length is 16 residues. Germline V CDR1 and CDR2: ENHRY, SYGVKD. With V trimmed by 0 bases and J by 2 bases, 5 bases remained unmatched. The CDR3 DNA follows: TGTGCCATCAGTGAGTCGGAAACTAGCGGGCCCTACGAGCAGTACTTC. Its protein product is CAISESETSGPYEQYF.

The CDR3 is CASSEGDSLPGYTF. The CDR3 DNA reads as TGTGCCAGCTCAGAAGGGGACTCTCTCCCTGGCTACACCTTC. The V and J genes are TRBV18 and TRBJ1-2; a weak D match, TRBD1 (5 bases). CDR1 and CDR2 from the germline V gene are KGHSH and LQKENI. Trimming shortened V by 5 bases and J by 7 bases, and 17 bases separated the two germline ends. This CDR3 has 14 amino acids.

The chain has TRBV12-3 or TRBV12-4 and TRBJ1-1; no definite D call. V was pared by 6 bases and J by 9 bases, with 8 bases between. The CDR3 runs 10 residues. The CDR3 loop is CASSGGQAFF. In DNA, the CDR3 is TGTGCCAGCAGCGGAGGGCAAGCTTTCTTT.

V and J are TRBV18 and TRBJ1-5; no reliable D call. This CDR3 region has 15 residues. V shed 6 bases and J shed 0 bases, with 12 bases lying between them. CDR1 is KGHSH, CDR2 LQKENI, per germline. CDR3: CASSPSSDSNQPQHF. As DNA, the CDR3 is TGTGCCAGCTCTCCTTCAAGTGATAGCAATCAGCCCCAGCATTTT.

The chain recombines TRBV27 with TRBJ2-7; D is tentatively TRBD1 or TRBD2 (5 bases each). Looked up from germline, CDR1 is MNHEY and CDR2 is SMNVEV (reference sequence). The CDR3 is made up of 14 amino acids. Trimming shortened V by 5 bases and J by 7 bases, and 18 bases separated the two germline ends. The CDR3: CASSTGHLLGEQYF. The CDR3 nucleotides read TGTGCCAGCAGTACGGGGCACCTATTAGGGGAGCAGTACTTC.

V gene TRBV15 combines with J gene TRBJ1-6; D gene uncertain. Per germline, CDR1 LNHNV and CDR2 YYDKDF (reference sequence). V dropped 0 bases and J dropped 5 bases, with 17 bases sitting between them. The CDR3 extends over 18 amino acids. The CDR3 DNA reads as TGTGCCACCAGCAGAGATCCGAAAGACGAGATGGATAATTCACCCCTCCACTTT. Its protein is CATSRDPKDEMDNSPLHF.

The chain employs TRBV18 and TRBJ1-1, with D uncertain. This CDR3 has 14 amino acids. V was cut by 6 bases and J by 4 bases, with 15 bases left in between. CDR1 is KGHSH and CDR2 is LQKENI in the germline V gene. This CDR3 reads CASSQDVSPTEAFF. Written as DNA, the CDR3 is TGTGCCAGCTCCCAGGACGTATCCCCCACTGAAGCTTTCTTT.

The table lists this clone with a few counts. The rearrangement links TRBV7-4 to TRBJ1-1; tentatively, D is TRBD1 (6 bases). Germline CDR1 reads SGHVT; CDR2 reads SQSDAQ. There are 15 residues in the CDR3. The ends were cut back, 5 bases at V and 3 bases at J, with 16 bases in the middle. The CDR3 DNA sequence: TGTGCCAGCAGCCCGCGGACAGAGGGGTACACTGAAGCTTTCTTT. This sequence encodes CASSPRTEGYTEAFF.

V is TRBV7-2 and J is TRBJ2-7; TRBD1 is a possible D gene (6 bases). Trimming removed 3 bases from V and 6 bases from J, with 12 bases in between. The CDR3 has 13 residues. Looked up from germline, CDR1 is SGHTA and CDR2 is FQGNSA. The DNA for the CDR3 is TGTGCCAGCAGCTTGCAGGGGCGCGGCGAGCAGTACTTC. This encodes CASSLQGRGEQYF. Full variable domain (remainder filled in from reference TRBV7-2 and TRBJ2-7): GAGVSQSPSNKVTEKGKDVELRCDPISGHTALYWYRQSLGQGLEFLIYFQGNSAPDKSGLPSDRFSAERTGGSVSTLTIQRTQQEDSAVYLCASSLQGRGEQYFGPGTRLTVT.

The V gene is TRBV7-6, the J gene TRBJ1-1, with D tentatively TRBD1 (6 bases). The V gene's germline CDR1 is SGHVS and CDR2 FNYEAQ. This CDR3 spans 16 amino acids. Trimming took 4 bases from V and 5 from J, leaving 20 bases between them. This CDR3 is CASSSGELTGRTEAFF. The CDR3 nucleotides read TGTGCCAGCAGCTCTGGAGAATTGACAGGAAGAACTGAAGCTTTCTTT.

The V call is TRBV5-8, the J call TRBJ2-1; TRBD2 might be the D (7 bases). Trimming left V 2 bases short and J 6 bases short, with 12 bases between. This CDR3 has 14 residues. The germline V gene has CDR1 SGHTS and CDR2 YDEGEE. The CDR3 sequence: CASSLGGGPNEQFF. CDR3 bases: TGTGCCAGCAGCTTAGGCGGGGGCCCCAATGAGCAGTTCTTC.

This clone appeared once. The V and J genes are TRBV13 and TRBJ2-7; D is ambiguous. Germline assignment: CDR1 PRHDT and CDR2 FYEKMQ (reference sequence). Trimming took 5 bases from V and 0 from J, leaving 14 bases between them. The CDR3 is 15 amino acids. The CDR3 here is CASSTRYHYSYEQYF. In nucleotides, the CDR3 is TGTGCCAGCAGCACCCGGTACCACTACTCCTACGAGCAGTACTTC. The variable domain in full, completed from reference TRBV13 and TRBJ2-7, reads AAGVIQSPRHLIKEKRETATLKCYPIPRHDTVYWYQQGPGQDPQFLISFYEKMQSDKGSIPDRFSAQQFSDYHSELNMSSLELGDSALYFCASSTRYHYSYEQYFGPGTRLTVT.

Comment on this clone: Other DNA sequences within the sample encode an identical CDR3. The chain uses TRBV18 and TRBJ2-5; D remains unclear. The V gene's germline CDR1 is KGHSH and CDR2 LQKENI. Trimming removed 3 bases from V and 3 bases from J, with 2 bases in between. There are 11 residues in the CDR3. This CDR3 reads CASSPKETQYF. The DNA of the CDR3 is TGTGCCAGCTCACCCAAAGAGACCCAGTACTTC. The full variable domain, rest sourced from reference TRBV18 and TRBJ2-5, is NAGVMQNPRHLVRRRGQEARLRCSPMKGHSHVYWYRQLPEEGLKFMVYLQKENIIDESGMPKERFSAEFPKEGPSILRIQQVVRGDSAAYFCASSPKETQYFGPGTRLLVL.

The chain couples TRBV3-1 (or the pseudogene TRBV3-2) to TRBJ1-2; no definite D call. This CDR3 region has 14 residues. Germline lookup yields CDR1 LGHDT and CDR2 YNNKEL (reference sequence). V was trimmed by 8 bases and J by 8 bases, leaving 21 bases between them. CDR3 loop: CASRAGSAGSGYTF. CDR3 sequence (DNA): TGTGCCAGCCGGGCGGGGAGTGCCGGGTCCGGCTACACCTTC.

This clone was seen just once. At one boundary the junction diverges from the germline segment, which might be a read error. This chain links TRBV6-1 with TRBJ2-7; D is possibly TRBD1 (6 bases). Germline-derived CDR1 and CDR2 are MNHNS and SASEGT. The CDR3 spans 14 residues. The CDR3 bases are TGTGCCAGCAGTGAAGGACAGGCCGTCAATCTCTGGGACTTC. Protein sequence: CASSEGQAVNLWDF.

The chain uses TRBV9 and TRBJ2-7; 7 nucleotides agree with TRBD1. The J segment lost 6 bases and the V segment lost 4 bases, leaving 7 bases of the junction unmatched. Germline V gives CDR1 SGDLS, CDR2 YYNGEE. This CDR3 is 13 amino acids long. The CDR3: CASSRGLSSEQYF. The DNA of the CDR3 is TGTGCCAGCAGCAGGGGGCTGTCGAGCGAGCAGTACTTC.

This rearrangement joins TRBV18 to TRBJ2-5; D is unresolved. Germline V CDR1 and CDR2: KGHSH, LQKENI. The V end was cut by 1 base, the J end by 4 bases, with 7 bases between. The CDR3 contains 13 residues. CDR3 coding DNA: TGTGCCAGCTCACCACGCACTGGAGAGACCCAGTACTTC. Amino acids: CASSPRTGETQYF.

The chain combines TRBV7-9 with TRBJ1-2; D remains ambiguous. The V gene lost 2 bases and the J gene lost 4 bases, with 14 bases spanning the gap. CDR1 and CDR2 (germline): SEHNR, FQNEAQ (reference sequence). This CDR3 region has 15 residues. Here the CDR3 reads CASSLYTDSSYGYTF. DNA for the CDR3: TGTGCCAGCAGCTTATATACAGATTCCAGCTATGGCTACACCTTC.

This chain links TRBV4-1 with TRBJ1-2; no definite D call. V lost 0 bases, J lost 4 bases, and 12 bases lay in between. Germline values: CDR1 MGHRA, CDR2 YSYEKL. The CDR3 covers 15 residues. The CDR3 DNA is TGCGCCAGCAGCCAAGAGAAGACGGGAAGCTATGGCTACACCTTC. The encoded protein is CASSQEKTGSYGYTF.

The chain links TRBV7-9 to TRBJ1-1, with 10 bases that match TRBD1. CDR1 is SEHNR, CDR2 FQNEAQ, per germline (reference sequence). Trimming at V came to 2 bases and at J to 0 bases, leaving 6 bases not matched to a gene. The CDR3 is 17 residues long. The CDR3 DNA sequence: TGTGCCAGCAGCTTAACGGACAGGGGGGCCTTGAACACTGAAGCTTTCTTT. Residues: CASSLTDRGALNTEAFF. The entire variable domain, with the rest obtained from reference TRBV7-9 and TRBJ1-1, is as follows: DTGVSQNPRHKITKRGQNVTFRCDPISEHNRLYWYRQTLGQGPEFLTYFQNEAQLEKSRLLSDRFSAERPKGSFSTLEIQRTEQGDSAMYLCASSLTDRGALNTEAFFGQGTRLTVV.

V and J are TRBV6-5 and TRBJ1-2; no firm D call. With 10 bases removed from V and 0 bases from J, the gap between germline ends came to 12 bases. From germline, CDR1 is MNHEY and CDR2 SVGAGI. The CDR3 contains 13 residues. This CDR3 is CATAVGANYGYTF. In nucleotides, the CDR3 is TGTGCCACCGCGGTGGGAGCTAACTATGGCTACACCTTC.